The clone carrying this TCR beta chain has a handful of counts. TCRdb processed the RT-PCR reads anew with MiXCR; each CDR3 protein has one entry. The repertoire holds about 570,000 distinct CDR3 sequences, with over 9% as singletons. This entry is derived from a study of response to subunit inactivated influenza vaccine. Per the germline V gene, CDR1 is SGDLS and CDR2 is YYNGEE. The CDR3 sequence is 16 residues long. Trimming took 0 bases from V and 7 from J, leaving 20 bases between them. The sample also formed part of further work on T cells expressing NK-cell markers. That study reports: In generating TCR beta cDNA, 5'RACE template switching with UMIs was used. Dominant NKG2C+ clonotypes accounted for roughly 1.0-7.0% of CD8+ T cells in 5 to 7 donors.

The sample was PBMCs from blood, taken on the day of vaccination. The TCR originated in a man aged 50-60 years who received an inactivated influenza vaccine. The rearrangement uses TRBV9 and TRBJ2-7; a possible D gene is TRBD1 (6 bases). The CDR3 here is CASSVDSRRGSREQYF. The CDR3 DNA reads as TGTGCCAGCAGCGTAGATTCCCGCAGGGGAAGTCGGGAGCAGTACTTC.